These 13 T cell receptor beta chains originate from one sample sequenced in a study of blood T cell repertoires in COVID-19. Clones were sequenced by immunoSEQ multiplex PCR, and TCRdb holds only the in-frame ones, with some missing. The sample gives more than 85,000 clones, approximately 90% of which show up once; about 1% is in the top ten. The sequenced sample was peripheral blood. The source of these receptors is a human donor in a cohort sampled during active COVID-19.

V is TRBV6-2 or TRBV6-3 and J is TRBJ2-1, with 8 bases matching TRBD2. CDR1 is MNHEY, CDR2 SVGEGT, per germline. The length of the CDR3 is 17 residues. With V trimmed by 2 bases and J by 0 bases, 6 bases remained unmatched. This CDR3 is CASSYPFLAGSYNEQFF. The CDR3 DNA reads TGTGCCAGCAGTTACCCCTTCCTAGCGGGCTCCTACAATGAGCAGTTCTTC.

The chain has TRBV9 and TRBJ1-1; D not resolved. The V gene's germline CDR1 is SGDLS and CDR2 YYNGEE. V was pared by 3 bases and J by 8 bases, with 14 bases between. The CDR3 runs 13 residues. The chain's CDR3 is CASSGGKNPEAFF. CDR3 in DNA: TGTGCCAGCAGCGGAGGGAAGAACCCCGAAGCTTTCTTT.

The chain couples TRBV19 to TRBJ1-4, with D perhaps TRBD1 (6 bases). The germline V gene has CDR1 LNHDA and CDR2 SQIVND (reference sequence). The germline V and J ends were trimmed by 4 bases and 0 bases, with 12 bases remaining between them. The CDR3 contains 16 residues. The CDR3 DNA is TGTGCCAGTAGTACCGGGGACATTGCAACTAATGAAAAACTGTTTTTT. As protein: CASSTGDIATNEKLFF.

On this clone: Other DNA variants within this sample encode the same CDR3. The CDR3 sequence is CASTTGTGSYEQYF. CDR3 sequence (DNA): TGCGCCAGCACGACCGGGACAGGTTCCTACGAGCAGTACTTC. The rearrangement uses TRBV5-1 and TRBJ2-7; TRBD1 agrees at 8 bases. The CDR3 runs 14 residues. Germline CDR1 is SGHRS and CDR2 is YFSETQ. V lost 6 bases to trimming and J lost 1 base; unmatched junction nucleotides: 6.

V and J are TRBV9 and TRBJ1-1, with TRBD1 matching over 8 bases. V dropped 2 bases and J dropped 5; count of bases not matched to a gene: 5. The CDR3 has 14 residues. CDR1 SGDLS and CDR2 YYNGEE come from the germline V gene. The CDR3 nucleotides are TGTGCCAGCAGCGTGCACAGGGGGGGGACTGAAGCTTTCTTT. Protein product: CASSVHRGGTEAFF.

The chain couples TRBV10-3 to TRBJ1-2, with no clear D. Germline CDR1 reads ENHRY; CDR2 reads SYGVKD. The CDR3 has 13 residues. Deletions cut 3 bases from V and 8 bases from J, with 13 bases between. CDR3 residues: CAISDSAFRGYTF. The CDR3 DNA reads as TGTGCCATCAGTGATTCAGCTTTCAGGGGCTACACCTTC.

CDR3 bases: TGTGCCACCAGTGATTTGAGACAGAACACCGGGGAGCTGTTTTTT. Translated: CATSDLRQNTGELFF. This sequence joins TRBV24-1 and TRBJ2-2, with D hard to call. Trimming cost V 0 bases and J 1 base, with 5 bases left between them. CDR1 is KGHDR, CDR2 SFDVKD, per germline. CDR3 length: 15 residues.

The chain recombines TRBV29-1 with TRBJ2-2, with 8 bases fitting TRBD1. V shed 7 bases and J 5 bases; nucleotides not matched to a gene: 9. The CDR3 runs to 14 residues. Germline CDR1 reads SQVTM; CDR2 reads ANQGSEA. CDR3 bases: TGCAGCGGGGAGACAGGGGATGGAACCGGGGAGCTGTTTTTT. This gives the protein CSGETGDGTGELFF.

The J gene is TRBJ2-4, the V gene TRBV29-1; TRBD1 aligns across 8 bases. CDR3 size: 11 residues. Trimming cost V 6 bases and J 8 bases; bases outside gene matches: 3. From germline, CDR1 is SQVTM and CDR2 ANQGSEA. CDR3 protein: CSVDRADIQYF. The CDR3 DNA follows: TGCAGCGTGGACAGGGCTGACATTCAGTACTTC.

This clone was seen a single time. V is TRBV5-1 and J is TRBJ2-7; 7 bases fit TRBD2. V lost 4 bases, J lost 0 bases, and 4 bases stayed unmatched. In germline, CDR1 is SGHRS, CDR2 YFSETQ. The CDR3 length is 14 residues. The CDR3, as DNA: TGCGCCAGCAGCACATCTAGCGGCTCCTACGAGCAGTACTTC. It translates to CASSTSSGSYEQYF.

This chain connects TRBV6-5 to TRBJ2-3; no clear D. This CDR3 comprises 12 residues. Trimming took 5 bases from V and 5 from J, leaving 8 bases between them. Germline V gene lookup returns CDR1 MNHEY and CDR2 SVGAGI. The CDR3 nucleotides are TGTGCCAGCAGTCGCCTAGGAGATACGCAGTATTTT. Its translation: CASSRLGDTQYF.

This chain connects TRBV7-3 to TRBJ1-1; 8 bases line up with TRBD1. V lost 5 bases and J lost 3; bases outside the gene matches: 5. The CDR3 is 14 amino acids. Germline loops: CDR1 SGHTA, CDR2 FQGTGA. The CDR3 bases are TGTGCCAGCAGCCGCCTGACAGGGGACACTGAAGCTTTCTTT. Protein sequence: CASSRLTGDTEAFF.

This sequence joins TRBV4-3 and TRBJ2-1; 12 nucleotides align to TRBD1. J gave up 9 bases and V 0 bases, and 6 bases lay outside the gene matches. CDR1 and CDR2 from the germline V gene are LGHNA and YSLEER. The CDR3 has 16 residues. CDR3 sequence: CASSQDSGTGGIEQFF. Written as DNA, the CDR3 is TGCGCCAGCAGCCAAGATTCAGGGACAGGGGGCATTGAGCAGTTCTTC.